The 30 T cell receptor beta chains below were found in one sample sequenced in a study of shared clonotypes between healthy human individuals. Produced via immunoSEQ multiplex PCR; TCRdb's table is partial and in-frame only. The sample shows hundreds of thousands of clones, 73% of them seen only once. The sample was memory CD4+ T cells sorted from blood. Subset meaning: CD45RA-negative fraction. The receptors come from a woman aged 30 to 39 in good health.

The chain employs TRBV10-3 and TRBJ2-4; TRBD2 agrees at 8 bases. The V segment lost 2 bases and the J segment 3 bases; nucleotides outside the gene matches: 6. Germline V gene sequence: CDR1 ENHRY, CDR2 SYGVKD. This CDR3 is built from 16 residues. Here the CDR3 DNA reads TGTGCCATCAGTGAGCCAACTAGCGGAAACAAAAACATTCAGTACTTC. Amino acid sequence: CAISEPTSGNKNIQYF.

The chain combines TRBV2 with TRBJ2-2; D gene ambiguous. This CDR3 comprises 14 residues. The germline V gene has CDR1 SNHLY and CDR2 FYNNEI. V shed 2 bases and J shed 5 bases, with 9 bases lying between them. CDR3 in amino acids: CASSEMWATGELFF. CDR3 DNA sequence: TGTGCCAGCAGTGAAATGTGGGCGACCGGGGAGCTGTTTTTT. The entire variable domain, with the rest obtained from reference TRBV2 and TRBJ2-2, is as follows: EPEVTQTPSHQVTQMGQEVILRCVPISNHLYFYWYRQILGQKVEFLVSFYNNEISEKSEIFDDQFSVERPDGSNFTLKIRSTKLEDSAMYFCASSEMWATGELFFGEGSRLTVL.

The rearrangement joins TRBV6-9 to TRBJ2-7, with a tentative D call TRBD1 (7 bases). In germline, CDR1 is MNHGY, CDR2 SVAAGI. The ends were cut back, 5 bases at V and 5 bases at J, with 19 bases in the middle. The length of the CDR3 is 15 residues. The CDR3, as DNA: TGTGCCAGCAGTCCTTCCCTCAGGGGGGTAGACGAGCAGTACTTC. It is translated as CASSPSLRGVDEQYF.

The rearrangement uses TRBV2 and TRBJ2-7, with D uncertain. CDR3 length: 13 amino acids. The germline V gene has CDR1 SNHLY and CDR2 FYNNEI. The V end was cut by 5 bases, the J end by 3 bases, with 11 bases between. DNA for the CDR3: TGTGCCAGCAGTCCCTTGTTCCACTACGAGCAGTACTTC. As protein: CASSPLFHYEQYF. Full variable domain (remainder filled in from reference TRBV2 and TRBJ2-7): EPEVTQTPSHQVTQMGQEVILRCVPISNHLYFYWYRQILGQKVEFLVSFYNNEISEKSEIFDDQFSVERPDGSNFTLKIRSTKLEDSAMYFCASSPLFHYEQYFGPGTRLTVT.

V and J are TRBV28 and TRBJ2-7, with a weak D call TRBD1 (6 bases). The CDR3 runs 12 residues. Germline CDR1 MDHEN, CDR2 SYDVKM. V lost 8 bases and J lost 1, with 9 bases in between. DNA for the CDR3: TGTGCCAGCTGGGACACTTCCTACGAGCAGTACTTC. Translation gives CASWDTSYEQYF.

This chain links TRBV7-9 with TRBJ2-5; D gene ambiguous. The V gene's germline CDR1 is SEHNR and CDR2 FQNEAQ (reference sequence). The CDR3 consists of 12 residues. Between the trimmed V and J ends, which lost 5 bases and 5 bases, there was a span of 9 bases. The CDR3 loop is CASSPVQETQYF. Here the CDR3 DNA reads TGTGCCAGCAGCCCAGTGCAGGAGACCCAGTACTTC.

This chain links TRBV5-4 with TRBJ2-7, with D tentatively TRBD2 (6 bases). Deletions cut 2 bases from V and 1 base from J, with 7 bases between. CDR1 and CDR2 from the germline V gene are SGHNT and YYREEE (reference sequence). The CDR3 sequence is 13 residues long. The CDR3 region is CASSFSGSYEQYF. In nucleotides, the CDR3 is TGTGCCAGCAGCTTTAGCGGATCCTACGAGCAGTACTTC.

This chain uses TRBV11-2 with TRBJ2-7; D possibly corresponds to TRBD2 (5 bases). The germline V gene has CDR1 SGHAT and CDR2 FQNNGV. The CDR3 totals 12 residues. The V gene lost 6 bases and the J gene lost 7 bases, with 13 bases spanning the gap. CDR3 bases: TGTGCCAGCAGACTAGACCGTCTGGAGCAGTACTTC. It encodes CASRLDRLEQYF.

The rearrangement links TRBV6-5 to TRBJ2-7; a weak D match, TRBD1 (6 bases). Germline assignment: CDR1 MNHEY and CDR2 SVGAGI. Trimming cost V 0 bases and J 5 bases, with 14 bases left between them. The CDR3 is 15 residues long. DNA for the CDR3: TGTGCCAGCAGTTACTCCAGGGGCTTACAAGACGAGCAGTACTTC. This translates into CASSYSRGLQDEQYF.

The V call is TRBV9, the J call TRBJ2-1, with 10 bases matching TRBD2. CDR3 length equals 17 residues. Germline V gene data show CDR1 as SGDLS and CDR2 as YYNGEE. Trimming cost V 0 bases and J 6 bases; bases outside gene matches: 9. CDR3 in amino acids: CASSVERASGSGNEQFF. The CDR3 bases are TGTGCCAGCAGCGTAGAGAGGGCTAGCGGGAGTGGCAATGAGCAGTTCTTC.

This clone was counted many times. This chain connects TRBV10-2 to TRBJ2-2, with 11 positions matching TRBD2. Germline assignment: CDR1 WSHSY and CDR2 SAAADI. The CDR3 is made up of 16 amino acids. Trimming removed 0 bases from V and 6 bases from J; junction bases left unmatched: 3. CDR3 DNA: TGCGCCAGCAGTGAGTCGAGGACTAGCGGGCCCGGGGAGCTGTTTTTT. Protein product: CASSESRTSGPGELFF.

This sequence joins TRBV2 and TRBJ1-4; a possible D gene is TRBD1 (5 bases). The germline V and J ends were trimmed by 6 bases and 8 bases, with 16 bases remaining between them. This CDR3 comprises 14 residues. Germline V gene sequence: CDR1 SNHLY, CDR2 FYNNEI. CDR3: CASRAGGEEEKLFF. CDR3 nucleotide sequence: TGTGCCAGCAGGGCGGGAGGGGAAGAGGAAAAACTGTTTTTT.

CDR3 sequence reads: CASSYSSQTGNTIYF. DNA for the CDR3: TGTGCCAGCAGTTACTCGAGCCAGACTGGAAACACCATATATTTT. V and J are TRBV6-5 and TRBJ1-3; unclear D gene. Trimming took 0 bases from V and 2 from J, leaving 8 bases between them. CDR3 length: 15 residues. Germline-derived CDR1 and CDR2 are MNHEY and SVGAGI.

The chain carries TRBV28 and TRBJ2-3; either TRBD1 or TRBD2 may fit D (5 bases each). The CDR3 has 15 amino acids. Trimming took 5 bases from V and 0 from J, leaving 12 bases between them. The germline CDR1 and CDR2 sequences are MDHEN and SYDVKM. The CDR3 loop is CASSSGGASTDTQYF. The CDR3 nucleotides are TGTGCCAGCAGTAGTGGGGGAGCTAGCACAGATACGCAGTATTTT. Full variable domain (remainder filled in from reference TRBV28 and TRBJ2-3): DVKVTQSSRYLVKRTGEKVFLECVQDMDHENMFWYRQDPGLGLRLIYFSYDVKMKEKGDIPEGYSVSREKKERFSLILESASTNQTSMYLCASSSGGASTDTQYFGPGTRLTVL.

The chain is built from TRBV2 and TRBJ2-2; TRBD2 aligns across 8 bases. From germline, CDR1 is SNHLY and CDR2 FYNNEI. Losses at the gene ends were 7 bases for V and 5 bases for J; bases not matched to a gene: 6. CDR3 length: 14 residues. The CDR3 sequence is CASISGGATGELFF. Written as DNA, the CDR3 is TGTGCCAGCATCTCGGGAGGGGCAACCGGGGAGCTGTTTTTT.

CDR3 loop: CASKTPEGNQPQHF. The CDR3 bases are TGTGCCAGCAAAACCCCGGAGGGGAATCAGCCCCAGCATTTT. This chain uses TRBV28 with TRBJ1-5; tentative D call: TRBD1 (5 bases). The CDR3 contains 14 residues. Germline V CDR1 and CDR2: MDHEN, SYDVKM. The V and J ends lost 7 bases and 4 bases respectively, with 14 bases between them.

The chain uses TRBV2 and TRBJ1-1; D call uncertain. The ends were cut back, 8 bases at V and 0 bases at J, with 16 bases in the middle. This CDR3 comprises 15 residues. Germline V gives CDR1 SNHLY, CDR2 FYNNEI. CDR3 nucleotide sequence: TGTGCCAGCTTATCGGGAGAAAGAATGAACACTGAAGCTTTCTTT. Translation gives CASLSGERMNTEAFF.

The rearrangement uses TRBV15 and TRBJ1-4, with 10 positions matching TRBD1. V lost 5 bases and J lost 13; bases outside the gene matches: 10. There are 14 residues in the CDR3. The germline V gene encodes CDR1 LNHNV and CDR2 YYDKDF (reference sequence). CDR3 in amino acids: CATSPDRGEIRLFF. CDR3 bases: TGTGCCACCAGCCCGGACAGGGGGGAAATACGACTGTTTTTT.

With regard to this clone: In the same sample, other DNA sequences code for this CDR3. The chain has TRBV7-2 and TRBJ1-4; the D is unclear. This CDR3 is 14 amino acids long. Trimming took 2 bases from V and 1 from J, leaving 5 bases between them. Germline V gives CDR1 SGHTA, CDR2 FQGNSA. The CDR3 here is CASSLRRTNEKLFF. The CDR3, as DNA: TGTGCCAGCAGCTTACGTAGAACTAATGAAAAACTGTTTTTT.

This chain uses TRBV27 with TRBJ2-1, with a weak D call TRBD1 (6 bases). Trimming removed 5 bases from V and 7 bases from J, with 9 bases in between. The CDR3 consists of 12 residues. Germline V gene lookup returns CDR1 MNHEY and CDR2 SMNVEV (reference sequence). CDR3 nucleotides: TGTGCCAGCAGTACGACAGGAAATGAGCAGTTCTTC. The encoded protein is CASSTTGNEQFF.

This clone was found many times. The rearrangement links TRBV6-5 to TRBJ2-1; D gene uncertain. This CDR3 contains 15 residues. CDR1 and CDR2 (germline): MNHEY, SVGAGI. The V end was cut by 0 bases, the J end by 0 bases, with 6 bases between. CDR3: CASSYSTISYNEQFF. For the CDR3, the DNA is TGTGCCAGCAGTTACTCCACAATCTCCTACAATGAGCAGTTCTTC.

The chain is built from TRBV27 and TRBJ1-1; 8 bases are shared with TRBD1. Trimming took 4 bases from V and 8 from J; bases not matched to a gene: 12. Per the germline V gene, CDR1 is MNHEY and CDR2 is SMNVEV (reference sequence). CDR3 length: 15 amino acids. CDR3 nucleotide sequence: TGTGCCAGCAGTTCTCTAGGACAGGGTGAAGGGGAAGCTTTCTTT. Translated: CASSSLGQGEGEAFF.

As regards this clone: Given a much more abundant clone one base away, this may be a read error. V and J are TRBV5-1 and TRBJ1-1, with D possibly being TRBD1 (5 bases). The CDR3 consists of 14 residues. Germline V gene lookup returns CDR1 SGHRS and CDR2 YFSETQ. With 4 bases removed from V and 0 bases from J, the gap between germline ends came to 10 bases. The DNA of the CDR3 is TGCGCCAGCAGCCCAATGACAGTGAACACTGAAGCTTTCTTT. Translated: CASSPMTVNTEAFF.

As regards this clone: Other DNA sequences from this sample encode an identical CDR3 as well. The chain links TRBV5-1 to TRBJ2-2; the D gene could be TRBD1 or TRBD2 (5 bases each). The length of the CDR3 is 14 residues. The V and J ends lost 4 bases and 3 bases respectively, with 10 bases between them. Germline values: CDR1 SGHRS, CDR2 YFSETQ. This chain's CDR3 is CASSLGTDTGELFF. The DNA of the CDR3 is TGCGCCAGCAGCCTCGGGACGGACACCGGGGAGCTGTTTTTT.

The rearrangement uses TRBV5-6 and TRBJ2-3, with D perhaps TRBD2 (5 bases). The CDR3 has 14 amino acids. Trimming removed 2 bases from V and 0 bases from J, with 7 bases in between. Germline-derived CDR1 and CDR2 are SGHDT and YYEEEE. CDR3 amino acids: CASSFGGSTDTQYF. The CDR3 nucleotides read TGTGCCAGCAGCTTTGGCGGGAGCACAGATACGCAGTATTTT.

This rearrangement joins TRBV5-1 to TRBJ2-7, with a weak D call TRBD1 (5 bases). Trimming took 5 bases from V and 3 from J, leaving 12 bases between them. The germline V gene has CDR1 SGHRS and CDR2 YFSETQ. This CDR3 contains 13 residues. CDR3 protein: CASSDPGFYEQYF. The DNA for the CDR3 is TGCGCCAGCAGTGATCCAGGGTTCTACGAGCAGTACTTC.

This chain uses TRBV5-1 with TRBJ2-2, with D perhaps given as TRBD1 or TRBD2 (5 bases each). Germline assignment: CDR1 SGHRS and CDR2 YFSETQ. CDR3 length: 15 amino acids. V was clipped by 2 bases and J by 8 bases, with 16 bases between them. CDR3 coding DNA: TGCGCCAGCAGCTTCGGGGACGTCACCCCGGGGGAGCTGTTTTTT. This gives the protein CASSFGDVTPGELFF.

J is TRBJ2-5 and V is TRBV9, with D hard to call. The CDR3 totals 12 residues. Germline V gene lookup returns CDR1 SGDLS and CDR2 YYNGEE. The V and J ends lost 3 bases and 5 bases respectively, with 8 bases between them. The CDR3 protein is CASSALGETQYF. The CDR3 region has the DNA TGTGCCAGCAGCGCCTTAGGGGAGACCCAGTACTTC.

This clone occurred many times. The rearrangement joins TRBV14 to TRBJ2-1; tentatively, D is TRBD2 (6 bases). The CDR3 runs to 13 residues. Germline V gene data show CDR1 as SGHDN and CDR2 as FVKESK. V was pared by 4 bases and J by 10 bases, with 14 bases between. CDR3 sequence reads: CASSRTTFGEQFF. CDR3 coding DNA: TGTGCCAGCAGCCGGACTACCTTCGGGGAGCAGTTCTTC.

V and J are TRBV5-7 and TRBJ2-2; the D gene is possibly TRBD1 (5 bases). TRBV5-7 is an ORF, and what it does is uncertain. The CDR3 has 14 amino acids. The V and J ends lost 4 bases and 4 bases respectively, with 11 bases between them. The CDR3 sequence: CASSGRQSTGELFF. Written as DNA, the CDR3 is TGTGCCAGCAGCGGACGACAGAGCACCGGGGAGCTGTTTTTT.